This T cell receptor beta chain emerged from a study of cytomegalovirus exposure and HLA in healthy donors. Whole-study context: An analysis done earlier identified about 120 million unique TCR beta sequences from around 180 million T cells. Findings of the study overall: After further analysis at a later stage, roughly 16,000 TCR beta sequences were associated with HLA alleles at 0.05 false discovery rate.

In the PCR, 60 Vbeta and 13 Jbeta primers were used. Data came from immunoSEQ multiplex PCR; TCRdb stores just in-frame clones and leaves some out. Among roughly 200,000 clones, 75% were seen once, and the ten largest hold around 3%. Germline CDR1 is SGHNT and CDR2 is YENEEA. The junction had 8 bases not matched to a gene; V was cut back by 5 bases and J by 3 bases. The length of the CDR3 is 16 residues. Notes on this clone: The antigen is not known.

V and J are TRBV11-3 and TRBJ2-1, with TRBD2 identical over 9 bases. The source is a male donor in good health and CMV-seronegative. Sequenced input: PBMCs. Here the CDR3 reads CASSPIGSGSYNEQFF. DNA for the CDR3: TGTGCCAGCAGCCCTATCGGTAGCGGGAGCTACAATGAGCAGTTCTTC.